The source of this TCR beta chain is a study of blood T cells in healthy people across ages. Study-wide points: Age showed a roughly linear inverse relationship with TCR beta diversity per million T cells.

V was clipped by 7 bases and J by 4 bases, with 12 bases between them. This CDR3 is built from 13 residues. The germline V gene has CDR1 SGHRS and CDR2 YFSETQ. Alongside a J-beta primer mix, a sample-barcoded 5' primer served in a second PCR lasting about 7 to 12 cycles. TCRdb fed the 5' RACE reads into MiXCR, producing one record per CDR3 protein. The sample has roughly 1,100,000 distinct CDR3 sequences, 20% to 25% seen once; the top ten hold less than 0.75%. Details on this clonotype: Its specificity is not known.

This sample also belongs to another study, concerning T cells of mothers and their children.

The material sequenced was blood. The sequence came from a girl aged 2-10 years in good health. V usage is TRBV5-1 and J usage is TRBJ2-1; possibly TRBD1 for D (5 bases). The CDR3 spells CASGAGDYNEQFF. The CDR3 nucleotides are TGCGCCAGCGGGGCCGGCGATTACAATGAGCAGTTCTTC.